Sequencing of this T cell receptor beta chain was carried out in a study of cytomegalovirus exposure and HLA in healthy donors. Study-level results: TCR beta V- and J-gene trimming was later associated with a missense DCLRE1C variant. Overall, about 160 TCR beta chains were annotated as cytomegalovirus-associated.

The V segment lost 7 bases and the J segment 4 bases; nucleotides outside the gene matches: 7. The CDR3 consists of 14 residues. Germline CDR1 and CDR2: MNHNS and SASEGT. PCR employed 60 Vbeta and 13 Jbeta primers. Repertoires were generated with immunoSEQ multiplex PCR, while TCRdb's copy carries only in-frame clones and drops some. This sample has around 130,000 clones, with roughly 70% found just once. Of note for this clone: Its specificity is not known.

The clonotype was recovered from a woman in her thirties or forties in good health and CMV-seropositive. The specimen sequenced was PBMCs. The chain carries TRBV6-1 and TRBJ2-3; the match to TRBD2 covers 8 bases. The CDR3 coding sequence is TGTGCCAGCACTACTTCGGGGGGGCCAGATACGCAGTATTTT. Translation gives CASTTSGGPDTQYF.